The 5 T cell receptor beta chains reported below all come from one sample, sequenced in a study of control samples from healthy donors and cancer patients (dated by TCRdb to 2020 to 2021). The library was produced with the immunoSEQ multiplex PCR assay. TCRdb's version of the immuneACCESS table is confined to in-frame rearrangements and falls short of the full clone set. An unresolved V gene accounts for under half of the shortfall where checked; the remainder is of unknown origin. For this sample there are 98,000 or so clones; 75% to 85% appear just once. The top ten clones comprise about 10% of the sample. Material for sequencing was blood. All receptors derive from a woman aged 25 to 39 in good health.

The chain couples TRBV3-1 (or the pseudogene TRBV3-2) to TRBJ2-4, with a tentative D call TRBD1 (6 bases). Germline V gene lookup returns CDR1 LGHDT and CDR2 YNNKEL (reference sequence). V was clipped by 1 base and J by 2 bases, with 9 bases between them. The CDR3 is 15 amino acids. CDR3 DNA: TGTGCCAGCAGCCAAGGGGGACAATCCAAAAACATTCAGTACTTC. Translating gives CASSQGGQSKNIQYF.

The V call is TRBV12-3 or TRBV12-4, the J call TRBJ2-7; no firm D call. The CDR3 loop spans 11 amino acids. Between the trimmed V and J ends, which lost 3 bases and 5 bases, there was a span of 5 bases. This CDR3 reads CASSLRDEQYF. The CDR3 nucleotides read TGTGCCAGCAGTTTGCGAGACGAGCAGTACTTC.

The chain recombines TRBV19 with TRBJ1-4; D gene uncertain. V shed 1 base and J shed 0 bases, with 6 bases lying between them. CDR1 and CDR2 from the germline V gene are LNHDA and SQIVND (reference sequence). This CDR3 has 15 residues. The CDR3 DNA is TGTGCCAGTAGTATAGTTCGGGCAACTAATGAAAAACTGTTTTTT. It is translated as CASSIVRATNEKLFF.

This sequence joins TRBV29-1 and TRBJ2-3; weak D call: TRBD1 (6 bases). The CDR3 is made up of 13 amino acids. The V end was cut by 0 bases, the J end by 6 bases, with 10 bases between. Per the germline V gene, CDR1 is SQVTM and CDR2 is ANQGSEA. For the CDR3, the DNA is TGCAGCGTTGAAGATCTTAGGGGGGATACGCAGTATTTT. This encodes CSVEDLRGDTQYF.

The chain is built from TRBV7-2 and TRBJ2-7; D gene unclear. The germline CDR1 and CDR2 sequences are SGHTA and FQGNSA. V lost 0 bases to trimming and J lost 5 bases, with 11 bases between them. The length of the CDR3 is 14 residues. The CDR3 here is CASSLATASHEQYF. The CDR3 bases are TGTGCCAGCAGCTTAGCCACAGCGTCCCACGAGCAGTACTTC.